A selection of T cell receptor beta chains follows, all from one sample in a study of CD49a tissue-resident CD8 T cells in human skin. The assay was immunoSEQ multiplex PCR, and TCRdb's table has in-frame clones only and misses some. Of 1,000 to 1,300 clones in the sample, about 76% are singletons; the top ten hold approximately 22%. Sequenced sample: CD103- CD8+ T cells sorted from skin dermis. These TCRs come from a human donor in good health. The donor label of this sample is uncertain. Each CDR3 is given with its conserved first and last residue. D genes are given only for firm matches. Only some rows state a clone size, as once, few, many or a class for expanded clones.

cdr3_aa	cdr3_nt	v_call	j_call	clone_size	d_call
CASSESQYTYPYCEQYF	TGTGCCAGCAGTGAGTCACAGTATACCTACCCTTATTGCGAGCAGTACTTC	TRBV2	TRBJ2-7	.	.
CASSRPGQETQYF	TGTGCCAGCAGTCGGCCGGGGCAAGAGACCCAGTACTTC	TRBV27	TRBJ2-5	.	.
CASSFAQLGQGQETQYF	TGTGCCAGCAGCTTTGCGCAGTTAGGACAGGGCCAAGAGACCCAGTACTTC	TRBV12-1	TRBJ2-5	.	.
CASSESIQEHTDTQYF	TGCGCCAGCAGTGAGTCGATACAGGAACACACAGATACGCAGTATTTT	TRBV10-1	TRBJ2-3	once	.
CASSLGVRAFYYGYTF	TGCGCCAGCAGCTTAGGGGTCAGGGCGTTTTACTATGGCTACACCTTC	TRBV5-1	TRBJ1-2	once	.
CATSVEREGNQPQHF	TGTGCCACCAGCGTAGAGAGGGAGGGCAATCAGCCCCAGCATTTT	TRBV15	TRBJ1-5	.	.
CASSEYSPEQYF	TGTGCCAGCAGTGAATATAGCCCGGAGCAGTACTTC	TRBV25-1	TRBJ2-7	few	.
CASSGPDTTNYSGNTIYF	TGTGCCAGCAGTGGGCCGGACACCACTAATTACTCTGGAAACACCATATATTTT	TRBV2	TRBJ1-3	.	.
CASSPELYSDTQYF	TGTGCCAGCAGCCCCGAACTCTACTCCGATACGCAGTATTTT	TRBV11-2	TRBJ2-3	.	.
CASSPGLVSYEQYF	TGTGCCAGCAGCCCTGGACTAGTCAGCTACGAGCAGTACTTC	TRBV6-5	TRBJ2-7	.	TRBD2
CASSIIFGINTEAFF	TGTGCCAGTAGTATAATTTTCGGGATAAACACTGAAGCTTTCTTT	TRBV19	TRBJ1-1	.	.